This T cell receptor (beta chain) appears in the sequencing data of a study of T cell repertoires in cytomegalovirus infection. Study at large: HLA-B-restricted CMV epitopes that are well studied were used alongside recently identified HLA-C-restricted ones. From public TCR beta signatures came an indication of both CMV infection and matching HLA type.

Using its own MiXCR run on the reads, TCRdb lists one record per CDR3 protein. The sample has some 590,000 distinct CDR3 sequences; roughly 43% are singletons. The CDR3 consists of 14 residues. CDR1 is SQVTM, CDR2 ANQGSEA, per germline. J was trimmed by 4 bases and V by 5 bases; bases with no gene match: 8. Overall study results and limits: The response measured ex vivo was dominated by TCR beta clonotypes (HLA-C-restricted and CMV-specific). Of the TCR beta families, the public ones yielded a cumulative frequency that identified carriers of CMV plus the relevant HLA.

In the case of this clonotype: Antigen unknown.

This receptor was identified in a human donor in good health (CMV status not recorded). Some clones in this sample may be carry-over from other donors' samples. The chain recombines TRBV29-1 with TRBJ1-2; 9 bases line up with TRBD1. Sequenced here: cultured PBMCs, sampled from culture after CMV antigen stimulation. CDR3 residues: CSVSQGAVGYGYTF. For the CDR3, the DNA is TGCAGCGTTTCACAGGGGGCGGTCGGCTATGGCTACACCTTC.